This T cell receptor (beta chain) appears in the sequencing data of a study of cytomegalovirus exposure and HLA in healthy donors. Points from the study as a whole: Equally common other TCR beta chains were less clonally expanded than HLA-associated ones, a later analysis found.

PCR amplification relied on 60 Vbeta primers (plus 13 Jbeta primers). In the original workflow: In a later analysis, roughly 10 million of approximately 86 million unique beta chains occurred in at least two donors. Generated by immunoSEQ multiplex PCR, the TCRdb table keeps only in-frame clones and is missing some. For V, J and clone size, that table is used; D and trimming come from the DNA. Counted here are 120,000 to 150,000 clones, 65% to 80% occurring once; the ten biggest clones make up around 1.9%. Notes on this clone: Its antigen is unknown.

Germline loops: CDR1 MGHRA, CDR2 YSYEKL. J was trimmed by 2 bases and V by 4 bases; bases with no gene match: 7. The CDR3 spans 17 residues. Source material: PBMCs. The chain is built from TRBV4-1 and TRBJ2-7, with TRBD2 matching over 14 bases. This TCR was sampled from a woman aged 40 to 55 in good health and CMV-seronegative. This CDR3 reads CASSPGLAGVRTYEQYF. The CDR3 DNA follows: TGCGCCAGCAGCCCGGGACTAGCGGGAGTTAGGACCTACGAGCAGTACTTC.